This note documents a single T cell receptor (beta chain) sequence. Its antigen is currently unknown. The sample comes from a study of PD-L1 blockade in urothelial cancer. Broader study findings: Sub-median blood TCR clonality before treatment predicted longer survival.

Repertoires were generated with immunoSEQ multiplex PCR, while TCRdb's copy carries only in-frame clones and drops some. The table lists some 40,000 clones, 65% to 85% of them singletons. Germline CDR1 MRHNA, CDR2 SNTAGT. This CDR3 comprises 15 residues. Trimming pared 3 bases from V and 5 bases from J, leaving 13 bases between. Sequenced here: PBMCs, sampled around atezolizumab (anti-PD-L1) treatment. This sequence was found in a man between 60 and 75 years old with urothelial cancer. The gene calls are TRBV6-4 and TRBJ1-4; D remains unclear. The chain's CDR3 is CASSEGSEANEKLFF. As DNA, the CDR3 is TGTGCCAGCAGTGAGGGGTCGGAGGCAAATGAAAAACTGTTTTTT.